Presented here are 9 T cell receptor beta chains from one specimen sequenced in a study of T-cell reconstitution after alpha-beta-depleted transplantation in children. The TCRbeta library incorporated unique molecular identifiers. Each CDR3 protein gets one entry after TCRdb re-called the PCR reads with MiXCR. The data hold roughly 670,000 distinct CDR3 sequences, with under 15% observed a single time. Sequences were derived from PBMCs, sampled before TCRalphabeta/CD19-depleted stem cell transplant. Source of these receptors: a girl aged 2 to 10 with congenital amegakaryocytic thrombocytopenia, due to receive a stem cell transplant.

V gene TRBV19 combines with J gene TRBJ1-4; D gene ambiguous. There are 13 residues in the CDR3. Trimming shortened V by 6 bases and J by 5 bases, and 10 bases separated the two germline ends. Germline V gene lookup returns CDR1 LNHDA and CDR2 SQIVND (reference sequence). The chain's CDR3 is CASSTVLNEKLFF. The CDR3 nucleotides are TGTGCCAGTAGCACCGTACTAAATGAAAAACTGTTTTTT.

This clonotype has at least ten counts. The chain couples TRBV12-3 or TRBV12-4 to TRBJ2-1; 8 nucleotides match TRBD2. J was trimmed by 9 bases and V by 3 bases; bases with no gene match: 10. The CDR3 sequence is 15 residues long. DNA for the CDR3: TGTGCCAGCAGTTTTGGTCTAGCGGGTGAACGTGAGCAGTTCTTC. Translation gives CASSFGLAGEREQFF.

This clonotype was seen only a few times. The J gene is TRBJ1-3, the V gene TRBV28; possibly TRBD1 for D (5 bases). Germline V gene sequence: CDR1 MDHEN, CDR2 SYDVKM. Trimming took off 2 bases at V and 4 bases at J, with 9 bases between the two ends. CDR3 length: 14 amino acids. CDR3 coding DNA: TGTGCCAGCAGTTTAAGGGGATTGGGAAACACCATATATTTT. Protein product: CASSLRGLGNTIYF.

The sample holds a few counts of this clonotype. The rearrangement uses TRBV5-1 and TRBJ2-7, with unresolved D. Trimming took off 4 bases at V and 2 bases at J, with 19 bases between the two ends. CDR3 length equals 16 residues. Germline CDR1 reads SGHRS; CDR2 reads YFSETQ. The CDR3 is CASSPKISTTAYEQYF. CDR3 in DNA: TGCGCCAGCAGCCCGAAAATCTCTACTACTGCCTACGAGCAGTACTTC.

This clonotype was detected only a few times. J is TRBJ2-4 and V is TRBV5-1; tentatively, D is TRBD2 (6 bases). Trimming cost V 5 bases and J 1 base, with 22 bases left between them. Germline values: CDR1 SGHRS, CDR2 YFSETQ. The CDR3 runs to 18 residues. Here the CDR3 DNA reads TGCGCCAGCAGAAAGACTAGAGAGGCCACGGGGGCCAAAAACATTCAGTACTTC. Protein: CASRKTREATGAKNIQYF.

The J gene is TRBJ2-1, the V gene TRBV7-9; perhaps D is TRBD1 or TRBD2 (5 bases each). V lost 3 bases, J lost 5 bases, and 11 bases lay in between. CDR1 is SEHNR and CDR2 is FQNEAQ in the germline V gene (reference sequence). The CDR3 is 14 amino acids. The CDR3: CASSFGTTHNEQFF. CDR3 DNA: TGTGCCAGCAGCTTTGGGACCACCCACAATGAGCAGTTCTTC. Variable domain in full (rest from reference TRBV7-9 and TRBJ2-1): DTGVSQNPRHKITKRGQNVTFRCDPISEHNRLYWYRQTLGQGPEFLTYFQNEAQLEKSRLLSDRFSAERPKGSFSTLEIQRTEQGDSAMYLCASSFGTTHNEQFFGPGTRLTVL.

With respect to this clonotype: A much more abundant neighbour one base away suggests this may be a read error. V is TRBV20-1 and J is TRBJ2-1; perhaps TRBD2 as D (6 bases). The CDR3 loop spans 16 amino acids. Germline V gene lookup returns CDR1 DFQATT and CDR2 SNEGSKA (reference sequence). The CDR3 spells CCARDVTSFSYNEQFF. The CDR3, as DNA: TGCTGTGCTAGAGATGTAACTAGCTTCTCCTACAATGAGCAGTTCTTC.

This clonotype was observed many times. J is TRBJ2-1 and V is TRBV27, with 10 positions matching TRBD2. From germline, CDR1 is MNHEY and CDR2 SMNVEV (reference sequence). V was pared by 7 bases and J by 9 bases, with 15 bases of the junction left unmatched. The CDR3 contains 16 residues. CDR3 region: CASTRGGLAGDREQFF. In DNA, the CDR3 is TGTGCCAGCACCAGGGGTGGGCTAGCGGGAGATCGTGAGCAGTTCTTC.

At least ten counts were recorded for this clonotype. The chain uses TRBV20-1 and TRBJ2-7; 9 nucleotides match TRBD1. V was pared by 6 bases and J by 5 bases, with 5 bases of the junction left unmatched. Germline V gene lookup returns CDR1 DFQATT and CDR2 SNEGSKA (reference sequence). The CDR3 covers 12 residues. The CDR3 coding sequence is TGCAGTGCCGGGACAGGGCTCAACGAGCAGTACTTC. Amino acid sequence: CSAGTGLNEQYF.